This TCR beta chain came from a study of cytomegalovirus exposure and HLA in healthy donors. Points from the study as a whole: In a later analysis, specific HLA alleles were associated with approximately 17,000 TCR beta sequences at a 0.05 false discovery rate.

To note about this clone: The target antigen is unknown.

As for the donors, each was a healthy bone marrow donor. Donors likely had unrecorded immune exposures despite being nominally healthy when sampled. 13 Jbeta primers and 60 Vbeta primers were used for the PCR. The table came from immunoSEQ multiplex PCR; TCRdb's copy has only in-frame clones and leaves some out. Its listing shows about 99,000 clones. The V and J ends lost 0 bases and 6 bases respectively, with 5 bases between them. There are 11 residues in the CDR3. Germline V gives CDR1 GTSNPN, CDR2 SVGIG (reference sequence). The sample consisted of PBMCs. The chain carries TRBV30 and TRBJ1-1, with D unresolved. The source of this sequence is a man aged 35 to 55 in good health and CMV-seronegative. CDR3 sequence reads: CAWSVQAEAFF. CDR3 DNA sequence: TGTGCCTGGAGTGTACAAGCTGAAGCTTTCTTT. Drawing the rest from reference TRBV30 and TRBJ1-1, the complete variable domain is SQTIHQWPATLVQPVGSPLSLECTVEGTSNPNLYWYRQAAGRGLQLLFYSVGIGQISSEVPQNLSASRPQDRQFILSSKKLLLSDSGFYLCAWSVQAEAFFGQGTRLTVV.